The 7 T cell receptor beta chains below all came from one sample that was sequenced in a study of circulating and synovial CD4+ cells in juvenile arthritis. The repertoire was sequenced with immunoSEQ multiplex PCR; TCRdb's copy has only in-frame clones and lacks some. Of 25,000 to 35,000 clones in the sample, around 93% were seen once. Material: CD4+ T cells from blood. Source of these receptors: a human donor with juvenile idiopathic arthritis.

The chain couples TRBV7-2 to TRBJ2-5; perhaps TRBD2 as D (9 bases). The V gene lost 5 bases and the J gene lost 2 bases, with 21 bases spanning the gap. The germline V gene has CDR1 SGHTA and CDR2 FQGNSA. The CDR3 is made up of 17 amino acids. The CDR3: CASSLGSGGTGQETQYF. As DNA, the CDR3 is TGTGCCAGCAGCCTGGGGAGCGGGGGGACAGGACAAGAGACCCAGTACTTC.

The chain recombines TRBV27 with TRBJ1-5; D is undetermined. Trimming took off 6 bases at V and 4 bases at J, with 10 bases between the two ends. CDR1 and CDR2 from the germline V gene are MNHEY and SMNVEV (reference sequence). CDR3 length: 13 residues. The CDR3 bases are TGTGCCAGCAGCACAGAGCCGAATCAGCCCCAGCATTTT. It encodes CASSTEPNQPQHF.

The CDR3 DNA sequence: TGTGCCAGTTACAGGGACGAGAACACTGAAGCTTTCTTT. Its protein product is CASYRDENTEAFF. This sequence joins TRBV2 and TRBJ1-1; TRBD1 is a possible D gene (6 bases). CDR3 length equals 13 residues. Germline CDR1 SNHLY, CDR2 FYNNEI. The germline V and J ends were trimmed by 9 bases and 1 base, with 12 bases remaining between them. Full variable domain (rest looked up from reference TRBV2 and TRBJ1-1): EPEVTQTPSHQVTQMGQEVILRCVPISNHLYFYWYRQILGQKVEFLVSFYNNEISEKSEIFDDQFSVERPDGSNFTLKIRSTKLEDSAMYFCASYRDENTEAFFGQGTRLTVV.

The chain combines TRBV11-1 with TRBJ1-1, with TRBD1 identical over 8 bases. The CDR3 length is 14 residues. With V trimmed by 3 bases and J by 4 bases, 4 bases remained unmatched. Germline values: CDR1 SGHAT, CDR2 FQDESV (reference sequence). DNA for the CDR3: TGTGCCAGCAGCTTGACAGGGGACAGCACTGAAGCTTTCTTT. Its translation: CASSLTGDSTEAFF.

The J gene is TRBJ2-7, the V gene TRBV19; 8 bases line up with TRBD1. Unmatched junction bases numbered 3, after V lost 3 bases and J lost 2 bases. The V gene's germline CDR1 is LNHDA and CDR2 SQIVND (reference sequence). This CDR3 has 14 residues. The CDR3 coding sequence is TGTGCCAGTAGTATGACAGGGGTAACCTACGAGCAGTACTTC. Protein sequence: CASSMTGVTYEQYF.

V and J are TRBV19 and TRBJ1-5; 8 bases line up with TRBD1. The CDR3 runs to 17 residues. Trimming at V came to 5 bases and at J to 0 bases, leaving 9 bases not matched to a gene. Germline V CDR1 and CDR2: LNHDA, SQIVND (reference sequence). The CDR3 DNA reads as TGTGCCAGTAGTGCCCGGACAGGGTACCCTAGCAATCAGCCCCAGCATTTT. Its protein is CASSARTGYPSNQPQHF.

Only one count was recorded for this clone. The gene calls are TRBV19 and TRBJ2-7, with D possibly being TRBD1 (6 bases). The V gene lost 3 bases and the J gene lost 10 bases, with 16 bases spanning the gap. The CDR3 covers 13 residues. Germline CDR1 reads LNHDA; CDR2 reads SQIVND (reference sequence). The CDR3 DNA sequence: TGTGCCAGTAGTATTTCACAGGGCCCAGGACAGTACTTC. Amino acid sequence: CASSISQGPGQYF.